The subject of this entry is one TCR beta chain. This specimen belongs to a study of OX40 agonist ivuxolimab in advanced cancers. About the study: Patients were dosed with the agonistic anti-OX40 (CD134) antibody ivuxolimab.

Trimming removed 0 bases from V and 2 bases from J; junction bases left unmatched: 5. CDR1 is SGHRS, CDR2 YFSETQ, per germline. This CDR3 spans 15 amino acids. Profiled with immunoSEQ multiplex PCR; TCRdb holds only in-frame clones, not every one. The sample lists fewer than 85,000 clones; about 90% were seen once. This material consisted of CD4+ or CD8+ T cells sorted from blood, taken in a trial of the OX40 agonist ivuxolimab. This clonotype was sampled from an adult with an advanced solid tumor such as melanoma, head and neck, liver or kidney cancer. The V and J genes are TRBV5-1 and TRBJ2-7; 7 bases fit TRBD2. CDR3 DNA sequence: TGCGCCAGCAGCTTGGTCGCTAGCGGTCCCTACGAGCAGTACTTC. This translates into CASSLVASGPYEQYF.